This TCR beta chain was recorded in a study of pediatric ulcerative colitis. The rectum was sampled with one to two pinch biopsies at colonoscopy. Only in-frame clones appear in the TCRdb table, and some are missing; sequencing was by immunoSEQ multiplex PCR. Seen here are 15,000 to 20,000 clones, 65% to 75% observed once, and the top ten hold around 3.7%. The junction had 11 bases not matched to a gene; V was cut back by 5 bases and J by 1 base. Germline values: CDR1 LNHNV, CDR2 YYDKDF (reference sequence). The CDR3 extends over 17 amino acids. The sequence was collected from a girl aged 5-17 years with moderate ulcerative colitis. Sequenced input: gut tissue. This chain connects TRBV15 to TRBJ1-5; 7 bases map to TRBD1. CDR3 DNA: TGTGCCACCAGCGCCGGCAAGGGGGCAAGGAGCAATCAGCCCCAGCATTTT. Amino acid sequence: CATSAGKGARSNQPQHF.